The rows below give T cell receptor beta chains drawn from one sample of a study of blood T cell repertoires in COVID-19. Libraries were prepared by immunoSEQ multiplex PCR; TCRdb keeps only in-frame clonotypes and omits some of them. Here the sample spans about 220,000 clones, about four fifths being singletons. Sequencing was done on a sample of PBMCs or T cells enriched from blood (not recorded which). These receptors were taken from a woman between 35 and 50 years old with acute COVID-19. The CDR3 runs from the conserved cysteine through the conserved F or W. A D gene is named only where the DNA matches it firmly. A clone size is listed for some rows: how often the clone was seen (once, few, many), or a class if it is expanded.

TRBV5-1	TRBJ2-6	once	TRBD2	TGCGCCAGCAGCTTGGATACCGCGGGAGCTGGGGCCAACGTCCTGACTTTC	CASSLDTAGAGANVLTF
TRBV11-3	TRBJ1-5	few	NA	TGTGCCAGCAGCAAACAGGGAACCCAGCATTTT	CASSKQGTQHF
TRBV30	TRBJ2-2	NA	TRBD2	TGTGCCTGGAGCCCCGGGACTAGCAGCGCCGGGGAGCTGTTTTTT	CAWSPGTSSAGELFF
TRBV6-5	TRBJ1-3	NA	NA	TGTGCCAGCAGTTACAAGGGGGCTGGAAACACCATATATTTT	CASSYKGAGNTIYF
TRBV7-6	TRBJ1-5	few	NA	TGTGCCAGCAGCCAAACAGAGTATAGCAATCAGCCCCAGCATTTT	CASSQTEYSNQPQHF
TRBV5-1	TRBJ2-7	NA	NA	TGCGCCAGCAGCTTGACTTCCGGGTCCGGCGAGCAGTACTTC	CASSLTSGSGEQYF
TRBV3-1/TRBV3-2	TRBJ1-1	NA	NA	TGTGCCAGCAAGGGGAACGTGGGTAACACTGAAGCTTTCTTT	CASKGNVGNTEAFF
TRBV5-6	TRBJ1-3	NA	NA	TGTGCCAGCAGGAGGACAGACGAGGGAAACACCATATATTTT	CASRRTDEGNTIYF
TRBV27	TRBJ1-6	NA	TRBD1	TGTGCCAGCAGTTACCGGACAGGGGTGGCTTCACCCCTCCACTTT	CASSYRTGVASPLHF
TRBV30	TRBJ1-4	NA	TRBD1	TGTGCCTGGAGTCCCCTCAGGGGGACTAATGAAAAACTGTTTTTT	CAWSPLRGTNEKLFF
TRBV19	TRBJ1-1	NA	NA	TGTGCCAGTAGTAGAACAGGGTACACTGAAGCTTTCTTT	CASSRTGYTEAFF
TRBV5-1	TRBJ1-5	NA	TRBD1	TGCGCCAGCAGCTTGGAGGGACAGTTCAATCAGCCCCAGCATTTT	CASSLEGQFNQPQHF
TRBV28	TRBJ1-1	NA	NA	TGTGCCAGTAGAAGGTTTAAAGCGTACACTGAAGCTTTCTTT	CASRRFKAYTEAFF
TRBV9	TRBJ1-1	NA	TRBD1	TGTGCCAGCAGCGTAGAGGGGGGACAGGGTTCGACCGAAGCTTTCTTT	CASSVEGGQGSTEAFF
TRBV4-1	TRBJ2-3	NA	TRBD1	TGCGCCAGCAGCCGGGACAGGGATAATGCAGATACGCAGTATTTT	CASSRDRDNADTQYF
TRBV19	TRBJ1-1	NA	NA	TGTGCCAGTAGTATCGGACAGAACACTGAAGCTTTCTTT	CASSIGQNTEAFF
TRBV6-2/TRBV6-3	TRBJ1-2	NA	TRBD1	TGTGCCAGCAGTTACCTCGGGACAGGGGATGGCTACACCTTC	CASSYLGTGDGYTF
TRBV5-1	TRBJ1-4	few	NA	TGCGCCAGCAGCTTCGATCCGGGTCGGGAAAAACTGTTTTTT	CASSFDPGREKLFF
TRBV19	TRBJ2-2	NA	TRBD1	TGTGCCAGTAGAACGGGCAGGGGGACCGGGGAGCTGTTTTTT	CASRTGRGTGELFF
TRBV18	TRBJ2-5	NA	NA	TGTGCCAGCTCACCGGGAGTTCAAGAGACCCAGTACTTC	CASSPGVQETQYF
TRBV12-5	TRBJ1-1	once	NA	TGTGCTAGTGGCCTCACGGGAGGAGAAGCTTTCTTT	CASGLTGGEAFF
TRBV23-1	TRBJ1-5	NA	TRBD1	TGCGCCAGCAGTCACAGGGGGCAGCCCCAGCATTTT	CASSHRGQPQHF
TRBV6-5	TRBJ2-6	NA	NA	TGTGCCAGCAGGAGGCACTCTGGGGCCAACGTCCTGACTTTC	CASRRHSGANVLTF
TRBV9	TRBJ1-2	NA	NA	TGTGCCAGCAGTCCCAGCTCCGGAGGGCGCTATGGCTACACCTTC	CASSPSSGGRYGYTF
TRBV19	TRBJ1-2	NA	NA	TGTGCCAGTAGTATCGACCGGACAGTAGGTGGCTACACCTTC	CASSIDRTVGGYTF
TRBV27	TRBJ2-7	NA	TRBD2	TGTGCCAGCGGGACTAGCGGAGGGGACGAGCAGTACTTC	CASGTSGGDEQYF
TRBV5-1	TRBJ2-3	NA	NA	TGCGCCAGCAGCGGCGGGCCTAGCACAGATACGCAGTATTTT	CASSGGPSTDTQYF
TRBV6-2/TRBV6-3	TRBJ2-2	many	TRBD2	TGTGCCAGCAGTTACACTGCGGGGGGATCGAACACCGGGGAGCTGTTTTTT	CASSYTAGGSNTGELFF
TRBV9	TRBJ1-3	NA	NA	TGTGCCAGCAGCGCAACAGGGAATTCTGGAAACACCATATATTTT	CASSATGNSGNTIYF
TRBV6-5	TRBJ1-2	NA	TRBD1	TGTGCCAGCAGACCGGATCCGGGACAGGGACTAATGATCTTC	CASRPDPGQGLMIF
TRBV5-1	TRBJ2-7	few	TRBD1	TGCGCCAGCAGCTTGGGCCGGGACAGGTACGAGCAGTACTTC	CASSLGRDRYEQYF
TRBV11-2	TRBJ1-1	NA	TRBD1	TGTGCCAGCAGCCCGGGACAGAGTGATATGAACACTGAAGCTTTCTTT	CASSPGQSDMNTEAFF
TRBV4-1	TRBJ2-4	NA	TRBD1	TGCGCCAGCAGCCACGGACAGGGGATGGGCGGGAAAAACATTCAGTACTTC	CASSHGQGMGGKNIQYF
TRBV28	TRBJ2-5	NA	NA	TGTGCCACTAGCGACCCCCCCAAAGAGACCCAGTACTTC	CATSDPPKETQYF
TRBV27	TRBJ2-1	NA	TRBD2	TGTGCCAGCAGTTTATCAGGACTAGCGGTCTACAATGAGCAGTTCTTC	CASSLSGLAVYNEQFF
TRBV7-9	TRBJ2-7	NA	NA	TGTGCCAGCAGCTTGACTCCCCACGAGCAGTACTTC	CASSLTPHEQYF
TRBV28	TRBJ2-1	NA	NA	TGTGCCAGCAGCTCGGACAACTCCAGGGAGCAGTTCTTC	CASSSDNSREQFF
TRBV6-5	TRBJ1-2	NA	NA	TGTGCCAGCAGGTTGGAGGTCGGCTACACCTTC	CASRLEVGYTF
TRBV7-9	TRBJ1-2	NA	NA	TGTGCCAGCAGGGGCCAGGGGATTTCCTATGGCTACACCTTC	CASRGQGISYGYTF
TRBV11-3	TRBJ1-1	NA	NA	TGTGCCAGCAGCTTAGATGGGAGTACTGAAGCTTTCTTT	CASSLDGSTEAFF
TRBV18	TRBJ2-7	NA	NA	TGTGCCAGCTCACTCCAACAGGGCGGAAGCTCCTACGAGCAGTACTTC	CASSLQQGGSSYEQYF
TRBV7-9	TRBJ2-7	NA	TRBD2	TGTGCCAGCAGTAGCGGGAGCTTCTACGAGCAGTACTTC	CASSSGSFYEQYF
TRBV20-1	TRBJ2-3	NA	NA	TGCGGAGGGGCAAATTCCGATACGCAGTATTTT	CGGANSDTQYF
TRBV27	TRBJ2-7	NA	NA	TGTGCCAGCAGAAAGTTGTCAGGGGACGAGCAGTACTTC	CASRKLSGDEQYF
TRBV7-9	TRBJ2-7	NA	NA	TGTGCCAGCAGCCCCGAGGAGGGGCGGTACGAGCAGTACTTC	CASSPEEGRYEQYF
TRBV5-1	TRBJ1-6	NA	TRBD1	TGCGCCAGCAGCCCACAGGGGGCCGACCGAAATTCACCCCTCCACTTT	CASSPQGADRNSPLHF
TRBV27	TRBJ1-1	NA	TRBD1	TGTGCCAGCAGTTTATCCCCGACAGGGTTTGAAGCTTTCTTT	CASSLSPTGFEAFF
TRBV4-1	TRBJ1-2	NA	NA	TGCGCCAGCAGCCAAGATCTCAGCAGGGTTAACTATGGCTACACCTTC	CASSQDLSRVNYGYTF
TRBV7-9	TRBJ2-7	NA	TRBD2	TGTGCCAGCAGCTTAACGGGCAGGCGGGGGACTAGCGAGGCCTACGAGCAGTACTTC	CASSLTGRRGTSEAYEQYF
TRBV11-2	TRBJ1-1	NA	NA	TGTGCCAGCAGCTTAGACCTAGGAGCTAACACTGAAGCTTTCTTT	CASSLDLGANTEAFF
TRBV7-2	TRBJ1-5	few	NA	TGTGCCAGCAGCTCTGGACAGCTCCTCAATCAGCCCCAGCATTTT	CASSSGQLLNQPQHF
TRBV27	TRBJ1-1	NA	TRBD1	TGTGCCAGCCGGGACAGGGTGGTCACTGAAGCTTTCTTT	CASRDRVVTEAFF
TRBV5-1	TRBJ1-1	once	NA	TGCGCCAGCAGCCTTTCCCGGACTGAAGCTTTCTTT	CASSLSRTEAFF
TRBV20-1	TRBJ2-3	NA	TRBD2	TGCAGTGCTAGTCTGGGAGGGATCATGTTTTTTGCCGGCGACACAGATACGCAGTATTTT	CSASLGGIMFFAGDTDTQYF
TRBV3-1/TRBV3-2	TRBJ1-1	NA	TRBD1	TGTGCCAGCAGCCGCCGGGACAGGGGGCTGTTAGTAGCTGAAGCTTTCTTT	CASSRRDRGLLVAEAFF
TRBV5-1	TRBJ2-3	NA	NA	TGCGCCAGCAGCTTGTTTGGTCGCGGCACAGATACGCAGTATTTT	CASSLFGRGTDTQYF
TRBV28	TRBJ2-7	NA	NA	TGTGCCAGCAGTCCTCCCGTCGGGGGAGGCTACGAGCAGTACTTC	CASSPPVGGGYEQYF
TRBV28	TRBJ1-5	NA	TRBD1	TGTGCCAGCAGACAACAGGGGGCCTTAAGACAGCCCCAGCATTTT	CASRQQGALRQPQHF
TRBV13	TRBJ1-6	NA	NA	TGTGCCAGCAGCCCAATCCAATCGGATTCACCCCTCCACTTT	CASSPIQSDSPLHF